These T cell receptor beta chains were read from a single sample in a study of identical twins. TCRdb analysed the 5' RACE reads with MiXCR anew, one entry per CDR3 protein. Of approximately 1.8 million distinct CDR3 sequences in the sample, under 35% were seen once. Material: cord blood. Every receptor here comes from a newborn girl in good health. CDR3s include the opening cysteine and the closing phenylalanine or tryptophan. D genes are given only for firm matches. Clone sizes are given selectively: once, few, many, or a class where the clone is expanded.

v_call: TRBV4-2
d_call: TRBD2
clone_size: few
j_call: TRBJ2-1
cdr3_nt: TGTGCCAGCAGCCAAGATTCCACTAGCGGGGGCTTTTTCTACAATGAGCAGTTCTTC
cdr3_aa: CASSQDSTSGGFFYNEQFF

v_call: TRBV20-1
d_call: TRBD1
clone_size: few
j_call: TRBJ1-5
cdr3_nt: TGCAGTGTCGAACCAGGGGGGGTTCAGCCCCAGCATTTT
cdr3_aa: CSVEPGGVQPQHF

v_call: TRBV4-1
d_call: .
clone_size: .
j_call: TRBJ1-2
cdr3_nt: TGCGCCAGCAGCCAAATGGCAGCCCTTGATGGCTACACCTTC
cdr3_aa: CASSQMAALDGYTF

v_call: TRBV20-1
d_call: TRBD1
clone_size: .
j_call: TRBJ2-3
cdr3_nt: TGCAGTGCTAGTCCAGGGGGAACGCAGTATTTT
cdr3_aa: CSASPGGTQYF

v_call: TRBV15
d_call: .
clone_size: .
j_call: TRBJ2-3
cdr3_nt: TGTGCCACCAGTACAGCGGTTAGCACAGATACGCAGTATTTT
cdr3_aa: CATSTAVSTDTQYF

v_call: TRBV10-3
d_call: .
clone_size: few
j_call: TRBJ1-1
cdr3_nt: TGTGCCATCAGTGGGGGTTGGAACATGAACACTGAAGCTTTCTTT
cdr3_aa: CAISGGWNMNTEAFF

v_call: TRBV7-8
d_call: TRBD1
clone_size: few
j_call: TRBJ1-6
cdr3_nt: TGTGCCAGCAGCCAGGGGGGTTGGGACAGCCTTTCACCCCTCCACTTT
cdr3_aa: CASSQGGWDSLSPLHF

v_call: TRBV6-6
d_call: TRBD2
clone_size: .
j_call: TRBJ2-5
cdr3_nt: TGTGCCAGCAGTTCCTGGACTAGACAAGAGACCCAGTACTTC
cdr3_aa: CASSSWTRQETQYF

v_call: TRBV10-3
d_call: TRBD2
clone_size: few
j_call: TRBJ2-1
cdr3_nt: TGTGCCATCAGTGTCTTAGCCGCGCTAGCGGGGGCCAATGAGCAGTTCTTC
cdr3_aa: CAISVLAALAGANEQFF

v_call: TRBV6-6
d_call: TRBD2
clone_size: .
j_call: TRBJ2-1
cdr3_nt: TGTGCCAGCAGTTTGACTAGCGGGGGAGCCCCCTACAATGAGCAGTTCTTC
cdr3_aa: CASSLTSGGAPYNEQFF

v_call: TRBV4-2
d_call: .
clone_size: few
j_call: TRBJ2-7
cdr3_nt: TGTGCCAGCAGCCAAGGTCGAGACCCAGGCTACGAGCAGTACTTC
cdr3_aa: CASSQGRDPGYEQYF

v_call: TRBV12-3/TRBV12-4
d_call: TRBD2
clone_size: .
j_call: TRBJ2-1
cdr3_nt: TGTGCCAGCAGTTCACTAGCGGGAGGGCTCCGGGCCGATGAGCAGTTCTTC
cdr3_aa: CASSSLAGGLRADEQFF

v_call: TRBV6-2/TRBV6-3
d_call: .
clone_size: .
j_call: TRBJ2-3
cdr3_nt: TGTGCCAGCAGTTACGTCCGGTACACAGATACGCAGTATTTT
cdr3_aa: CASSYVRYTDTQYF

v_call: TRBV24-1
d_call: TRBD2
clone_size: .
j_call: TRBJ2-1
cdr3_nt: TGTGCCACCAGTGATACCGGGACTAGCGGGGGCAATGAGCAGTTCTTC
cdr3_aa: CATSDTGTSGGNEQFF

v_call: TRBV4-1
d_call: .
clone_size: few
j_call: TRBJ2-7
cdr3_nt: TGCGCCAGCAGCCAAGGGCTACAAGACCATTACAATGAGCAGTACTTC
cdr3_aa: CASSQGLQDHYNEQYF

v_call: TRBV10-3
d_call: TRBD1
clone_size: .
j_call: TRBJ2-7
cdr3_nt: TGTACCATCAGCTCCGGACAGGTGGATCACTACGAGCAGTACTTC
cdr3_aa: CTISSGQVDHYEQYF

v_call: TRBV6-5
d_call: TRBD1
clone_size: .
j_call: TRBJ1-1
cdr3_nt: TGTGCCAGCAGCCGGGACAGGGCTTTGGCTGAAGCTTTCTTT
cdr3_aa: CASSRDRALAEAFF

v_call: TRBV4-2
d_call: TRBD1
clone_size: few
j_call: TRBJ2-5
cdr3_nt: TGTGCCAGCAGCCAAGAGCTTTGGGACAGGGGTAAAGAGACCCAGTACTTC
cdr3_aa: CASSQELWDRGKETQYF

v_call: TRBV9
d_call: TRBD2
clone_size: .
j_call: TRBJ2-7
cdr3_nt: TGTGCCAGCAGCGTGAGGGGACTAGCGGGGGTGACTATCTACAATGAGCAGTACTTC
cdr3_aa: CASSVRGLAGVTIYNEQYF

v_call: TRBV4-1
d_call: .
clone_size: many
j_call: TRBJ1-2
cdr3_nt: TGTGCCAGCAGCCAAGATCACTATGGCTACACCTTC
cdr3_aa: CASSQDHYGYTF

v_call: TRBV21-1
d_call: .
clone_size: .
j_call: TRBJ1-1
cdr3_nt: TGTGCCAGCAGCAAGGGCTCCAGGGATAAGAACACTGAAGCTTTCTTT
cdr3_aa: CASSKGSRDKNTEAFF

v_call: TRBV7-9
d_call: TRBD1
clone_size: .
j_call: TRBJ2-4
cdr3_nt: TGTGCCAGCAGCCCCCTAACCGGGACAGGGGGAACGGAGCGGTACTTC
cdr3_aa: CASSPLTGTGGTERYF